This is a list of T cell receptor beta chains from one sample in a study of human T cells and chemical hapten exposure. MiXCR, applied by TCRdb to the RACE reads, yields one record per CDR3 protein. The table includes some 49,000 distinct CDR3 sequences, about a tenth detected once. The sample consisted of whole blood, taken in connection with sensitization to the hapten diphenylcyclopropenone (DPC). Receptor source: a woman in her 50s with alopecia areata. Some clones in this sample may be carry-over from other donors' samples. Each CDR3 is given with its conserved first and last residue.

14,TRBV7-2,CASSLSKDTYEQYF
13,TRBV19,CASRTSGYNEQFF
15,TRBV20-1,CSAQMGRGYNSPLHF
13,TRBV20-1,CSAPGTGIYEQYF
14,TRBV3-1,CASTWDFTNGELFF
15,TRBV18,CASSPPQGLNYGYTF
14,TRBV9,CASSTSGTADTQYF
13,TRBV6-5,CASSRQQGSGYTF
11,TRBV29-1,CSGGSNYEQYF
15,TRBV10-3,CAISEGQDSNQPQHF
13,TRBV28,CASTTGDGSPLHF
16,TRBV6-6,CASSPLGQRSGNTIYF
15,TRBV28,CASSLAGGNHNEQFF
16,TRBV5-6,CASSLRRQGGGNTIYF
13,TRBV7-2,CASSLAQGGGYTF
15,TRBV20-1,CGVEKGLAGRDTQYF
11,TRBV29-1,CSVNLSGSPFF
12,TRBV28,CASSFRGLEAFF
12,TRBV29-1,CSVLAPYNEQFF
16,TRBV11-3,CASSPRGGSGANVLTF
14,TRBV18,CASSPGFSNTEAFF
13,TRBV29-1,CSGFTGDGNTIYF
11,TRBV29-1,CSAVQNRRAFF
11,TRBV6-1,CASSDWREQFF